This T cell receptor beta chain is from a study of T cells after yellow fever vaccination. V was cut by 5 bases and J by 2 bases, with 13 bases left in between. There are 15 residues in the CDR3. MiXCR, run by TCRdb on the 5' RACE reads, gives a single entry per CDR3 protein. The sample consists of some 350,000 distinct CDR3 sequences, over 4% of them appearing once. This clonotype was found many times. Its antigen is not known. General observations from the study: In FACS-sorted repertoires, abundant clonotypes from the bulk population could appear as contaminants. The booster response re-showed most primary clones: approximately 95% CD4, around 85% CD8.

The chain is built from TRBV12-3 or TRBV12-4 and TRBJ1-5; tentative D call: TRBD1 (5 bases). This sample comprised PBMCs, obtained 5 days after the yellow fever booster vaccination. This sequence originates from a man between 18 and 35 years old who received the YFV17D yellow fever vaccine. The chain's CDR3 is CASSPGFAGNQPQHF. The CDR3 bases are TGTGCCAGCAGTCCAGGGTTCGCTGGCAATCAGCCCCAGCATTTT.